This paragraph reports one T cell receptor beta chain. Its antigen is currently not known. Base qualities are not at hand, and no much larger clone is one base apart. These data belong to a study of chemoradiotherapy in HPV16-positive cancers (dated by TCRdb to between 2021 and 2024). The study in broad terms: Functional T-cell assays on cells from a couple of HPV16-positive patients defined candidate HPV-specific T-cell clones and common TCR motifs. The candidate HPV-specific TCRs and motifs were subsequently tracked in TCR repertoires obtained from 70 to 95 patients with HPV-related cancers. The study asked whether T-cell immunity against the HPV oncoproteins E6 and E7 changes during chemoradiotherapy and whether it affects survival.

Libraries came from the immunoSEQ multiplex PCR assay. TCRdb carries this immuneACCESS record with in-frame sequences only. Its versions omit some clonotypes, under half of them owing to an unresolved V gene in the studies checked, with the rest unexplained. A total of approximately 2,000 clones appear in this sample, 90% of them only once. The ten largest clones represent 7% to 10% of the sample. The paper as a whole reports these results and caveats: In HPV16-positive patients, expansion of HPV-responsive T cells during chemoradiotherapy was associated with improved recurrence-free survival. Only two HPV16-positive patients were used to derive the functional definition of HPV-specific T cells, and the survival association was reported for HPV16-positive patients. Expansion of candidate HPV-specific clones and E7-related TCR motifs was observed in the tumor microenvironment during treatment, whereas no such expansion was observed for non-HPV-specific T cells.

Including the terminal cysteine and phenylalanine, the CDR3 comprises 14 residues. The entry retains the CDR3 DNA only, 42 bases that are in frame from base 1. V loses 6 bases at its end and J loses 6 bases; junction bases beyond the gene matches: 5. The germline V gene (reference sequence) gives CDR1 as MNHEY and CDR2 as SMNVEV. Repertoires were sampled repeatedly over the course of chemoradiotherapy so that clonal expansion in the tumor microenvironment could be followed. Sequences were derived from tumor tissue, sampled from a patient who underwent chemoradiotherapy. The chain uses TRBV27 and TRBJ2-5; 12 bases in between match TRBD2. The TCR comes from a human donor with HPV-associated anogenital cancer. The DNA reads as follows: TGTGCCAGCAGGGCCGGACTAGCGGGGAAGACCCAGTACTTC. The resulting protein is CASRAGLAGKTQYF.